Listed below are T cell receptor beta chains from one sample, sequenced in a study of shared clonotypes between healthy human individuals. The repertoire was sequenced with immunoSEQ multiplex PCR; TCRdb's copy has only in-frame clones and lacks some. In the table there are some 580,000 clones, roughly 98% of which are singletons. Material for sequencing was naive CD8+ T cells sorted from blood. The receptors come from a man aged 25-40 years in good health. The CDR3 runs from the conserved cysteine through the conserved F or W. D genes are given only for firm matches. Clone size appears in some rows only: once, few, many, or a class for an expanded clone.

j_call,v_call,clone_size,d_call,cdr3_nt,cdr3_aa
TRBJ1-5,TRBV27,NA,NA,TGTGCCAGCAGTTTAGGAGTCCCAAGCAATCAGCCCCAGCATTTT,CASSLGVPSNQPQHF
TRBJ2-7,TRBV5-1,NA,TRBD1,TGCGCCAGCAGCCTAAGGGGGCAAACCTACGAGCAGTACTTC,CASSLRGQTYEQYF
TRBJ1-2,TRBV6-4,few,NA,TGTGCCAGCAGTGACGAGGCTGGCGGCTACACCTTC,CASSDEAGGYTF
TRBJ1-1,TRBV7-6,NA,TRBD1,TGTGCCAGCAGCGTAGGGACAGGCCACACTGAAGCTTTCTTT,CASSVGTGHTEAFF
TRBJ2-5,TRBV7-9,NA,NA,TGTGCCAGCAGCTTAGCGGGGGGCCACCAAGAGACCCAGTACTTC,CASSLAGGHQETQYF
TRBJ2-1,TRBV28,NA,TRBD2,TGTGCCAGCAGATTAGGGATGCTAGCGGGGGCCTACAATGAGCAGTTCTTC,CASRLGMLAGAYNEQFF
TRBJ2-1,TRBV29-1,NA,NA,TGCAGCGTTGAGTGGGCCGGTGGGACCACCTACAATGAGCAGTTCTTC,CSVEWAGGTTYNEQFF
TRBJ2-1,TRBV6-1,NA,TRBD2,TGTGCCACGTCCAGCGGGGCTTACGACAATGAGCAGTTCTTC,CATSSGAYDNEQFF
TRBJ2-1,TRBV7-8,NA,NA,TGTGCCAGCAGCCCACGCCGGGACAATTTAAACGAGCAGTTCTTC,CASSPRRDNLNEQFF
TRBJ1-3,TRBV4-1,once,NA,TGCGCCAGCAGCCAGCGCATCAGGGGTTATTCGGGAAACACCATATATTTT,CASSQRIRGYSGNTIYF
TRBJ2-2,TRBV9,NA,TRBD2,TGTGCCAGCAGCGCAAGCGGGAGACTCGGCACCGGGGAGCTGTTTTTT,CASSASGRLGTGELFF
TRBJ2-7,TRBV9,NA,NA,TGTGCCAGTGGGGCCCCCGGATACGAGCAGTACTTC,CASGAPGYEQYF
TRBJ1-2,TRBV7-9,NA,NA,TGTGCCAGCAGCAATGGGGTCCCGGGGGGGGAGAACTATGGCTACACCTTC,CASSNGVPGGENYGYTF
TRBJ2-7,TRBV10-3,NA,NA,TGTGCCATCAGCGACCCCGGGATTCGAAGCTCCTACGAGCAGTACTTC,CAISDPGIRSSYEQYF
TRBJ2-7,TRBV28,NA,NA,TGTGCCAGCAGTTCGGGGGCGGGTTCCTACGAGCAGTACTTC,CASSSGAGSYEQYF
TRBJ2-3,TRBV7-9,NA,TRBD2,TGTGCCAGCAGCTTAGAGGCCGGGACTACGACTAGCACAGATACGCAGTATTTT,CASSLEAGTTTSTDTQYF
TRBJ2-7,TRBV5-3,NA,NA,TGTGCCAGAAGCCCCGCCGAGGGTAGTTCCCACGAGCAGTACTTC,CARSPAEGSSHEQYF
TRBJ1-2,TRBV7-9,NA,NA,TGTGCCAGCAGCTTAAGGCGACAGGAGACTAACTATGGCTACACCTTC,CASSLRRQETNYGYTF
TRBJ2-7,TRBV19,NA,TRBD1,TGTGCCAGTAGCTGGGGGACAGGTTTCGAGCAGTACTTC,CASSWGTGFEQYF
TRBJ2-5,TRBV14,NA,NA,TGTGCCAGCAGCCAAGATTTTGAGACCCAGTACTTC,CASSQDFETQYF
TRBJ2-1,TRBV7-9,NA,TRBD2,TGTGCCAGCAGCTCAGGACTAGCGTTTGTCTATGAGCAGTTCTTC,CASSSGLAFVYEQFF
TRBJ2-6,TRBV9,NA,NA,TGTGCCAGCAGCCCCTATCCGCTTCAAAGCTCTGGGGCCAACGTCCTGACTTTC,CASSPYPLQSSGANVLTF
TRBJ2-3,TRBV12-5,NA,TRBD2,TGTGCTAGTGGTGGGGGGGGAAGCACAGATACGCAGTATTTT,CASGGGGSTDTQYF
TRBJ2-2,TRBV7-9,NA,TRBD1,TGTGCCAGCACAGGGGACAGGGATTTATCCGGGGAGCTGTTTTTT,CASTGDRDLSGELFF
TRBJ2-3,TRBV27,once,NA,TGTGCCAGCAGTCTGGGACTCAGCGCAGATACGCAGTATTTT,CASSLGLSADTQYF
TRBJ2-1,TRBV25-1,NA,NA,TGTGCCAGCAGCCCTAGGGATGAGCAGTTCTTC,CASSPRDEQFF
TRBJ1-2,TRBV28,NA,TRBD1,TGTGCCAGCAGGGTACAGGGGTGGGATCTGGACACCTTC,CASRVQGWDLDTF
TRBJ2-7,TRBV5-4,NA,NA,TGTGCCAGCAGCCCAGAAGGTTCCGGGACCACCCCCTACGAGCAGTACTTC,CASSPEGSGTTPYEQYF
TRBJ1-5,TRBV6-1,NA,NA,TGTGCCAGCAGTGGGTCTCAGGGTGTCGTTTACAATCAGCCCCAGCATTTT,CASSGSQGVVYNQPQHF
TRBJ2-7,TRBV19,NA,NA,TGTGCCAGTAGTATACCGGGCCTCTCCTACGAGCAGTACTTC,CASSIPGLSYEQYF
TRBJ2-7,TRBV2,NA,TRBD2,TGTGCCAGCAGTGAATATCTAGCGGGAGGGGTCGAGCAGTACTTC,CASSEYLAGGVEQYF
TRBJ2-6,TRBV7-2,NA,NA,TGTGCCAGCAGCTGGGGGATCGCTCCCGGTGGGGCCAACGTCCTGACTTTC,CASSWGIAPGGANVLTF
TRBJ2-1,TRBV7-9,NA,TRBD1,TGTGCCAGCAGCTTAGGCAGGGGGCGAGTGGTTGAGCAGTTCTTC,CASSLGRGRVVEQFF
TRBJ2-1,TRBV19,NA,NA,TGTGCCAGTAGTACCAACCGGGCGGGATCATGTGAGCAGTTCTTC,CASSTNRAGSCEQFF
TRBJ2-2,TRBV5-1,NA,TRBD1,TGCGCCAGCAGCGGGGGGACAGGGGTCACCGGGGAGCTGTTTTTT,CASSGGTGVTGELFF
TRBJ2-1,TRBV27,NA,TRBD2,TGTGCCAGCAACCCGACTAGCGGCCCTTCCAATGAGCAGTTCTTC,CASNPTSGPSNEQFF
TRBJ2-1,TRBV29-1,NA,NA,TGCAGCGTCGGGGGACAGAGCTCCTACAATGAGCAGTTCTTC,CSVGGQSSYNEQFF
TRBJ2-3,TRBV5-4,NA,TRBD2,TGTGCCAGCAGCCCCCGTCTAGCGGGGTTAGATACGCAGTATTTT,CASSPRLAGLDTQYF
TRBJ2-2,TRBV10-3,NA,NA,TGTGCCATCATTGCAGAGTCCCGACTGAACACCGGGGAGCTGTTTTTT,CAIIAESRLNTGELFF
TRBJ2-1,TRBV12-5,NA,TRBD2,TGTGCTAGTGGTTCCCAGGGGCTACTAGCGGGACTAGTGCGCGATGAGCAGTTCTTC,CASGSQGLLAGLVRDEQFF
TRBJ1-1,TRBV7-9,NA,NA,TGTGCCAGCAGCACCCCGTCCGGGCTGGGAACTGAAGCTTTCTTT,CASSTPSGLGTEAFF
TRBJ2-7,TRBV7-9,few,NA,TGTGCCAGCAGCCCACCGGGACCACAGACCTACGAGCAGTACTTC,CASSPPGPQTYEQYF
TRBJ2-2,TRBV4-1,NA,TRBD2,TGCGCCAGCAGCCCGGGACTAGTGAGCACCGGGGAGCTGTTTTTT,CASSPGLVSTGELFF
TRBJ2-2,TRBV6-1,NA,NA,TGTGCCAGCAGTGAATCTCCTCAGGGTGGGACCGGGGAGCTGTTTTTT,CASSESPQGGTGELFF
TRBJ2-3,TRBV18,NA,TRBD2,TGTGCCACCCTAAGCGACCCGACTAGCGGGAGGCCAGATACGCAGTATTTT,CATLSDPTSGRPDTQYF
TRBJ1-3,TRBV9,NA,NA,TGTGCCAGCAGCGAAGGGGTGTTCGGCAGCTACTCTGGAAACACCATATATTTT,CASSEGVFGSYSGNTIYF
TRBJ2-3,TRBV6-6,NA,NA,TGTGCCAGCAGTTACGGAGTAGAGAGCACAGATACGCAGTATTTT,CASSYGVESTDTQYF